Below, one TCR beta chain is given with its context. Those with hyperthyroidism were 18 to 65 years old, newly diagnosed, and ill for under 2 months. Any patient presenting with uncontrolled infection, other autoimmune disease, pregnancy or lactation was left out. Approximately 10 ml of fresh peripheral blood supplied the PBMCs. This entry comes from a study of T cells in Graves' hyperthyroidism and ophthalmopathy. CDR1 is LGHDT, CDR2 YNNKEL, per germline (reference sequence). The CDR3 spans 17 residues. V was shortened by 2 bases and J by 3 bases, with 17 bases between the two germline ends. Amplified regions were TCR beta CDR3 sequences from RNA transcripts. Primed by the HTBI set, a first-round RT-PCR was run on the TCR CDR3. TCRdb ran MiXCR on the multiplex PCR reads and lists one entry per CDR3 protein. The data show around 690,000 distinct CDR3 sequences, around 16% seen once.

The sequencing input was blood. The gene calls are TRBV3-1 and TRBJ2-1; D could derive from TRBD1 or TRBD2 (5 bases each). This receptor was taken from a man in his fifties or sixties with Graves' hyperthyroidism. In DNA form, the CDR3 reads TGTGCCAGCAGCCAAATATACGAGGGACCTTTCTACAATGAGCAGTTCTTC. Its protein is CASSQIYEGPFYNEQFF.